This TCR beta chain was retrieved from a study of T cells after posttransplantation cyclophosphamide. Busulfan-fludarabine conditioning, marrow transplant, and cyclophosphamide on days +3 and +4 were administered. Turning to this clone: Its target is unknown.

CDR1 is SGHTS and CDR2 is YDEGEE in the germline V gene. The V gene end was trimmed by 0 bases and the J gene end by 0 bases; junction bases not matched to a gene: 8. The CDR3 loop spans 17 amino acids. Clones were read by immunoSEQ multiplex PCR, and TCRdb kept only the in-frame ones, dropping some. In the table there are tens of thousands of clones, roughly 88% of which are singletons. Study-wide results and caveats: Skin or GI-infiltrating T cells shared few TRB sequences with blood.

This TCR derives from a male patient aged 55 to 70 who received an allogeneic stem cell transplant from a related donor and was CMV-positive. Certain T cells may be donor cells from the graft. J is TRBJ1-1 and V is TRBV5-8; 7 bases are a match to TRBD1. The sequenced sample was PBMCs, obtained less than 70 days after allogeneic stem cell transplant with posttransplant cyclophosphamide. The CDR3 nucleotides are TGTGCCAGCAGCTTGGGGAGGACAGGACGAATGAACACTGAAGCTTTCTTT. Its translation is CASSLGRTGRMNTEAFF.